One and the same sample provided the 17 T cell receptor beta chains below, sequenced in a study of T cell changes during pregnancy in multiple sclerosis. Only in-frame clones appear in the TCRdb table, and some are missing; sequencing was by immunoSEQ multiplex PCR. The data show some 97,000 clones, with almost 95% seen just once and 0.9% held by the top ten. This specimen consisted of peripheral blood, obtained before pregnancy. These receptors originate from a female donor with multiple sclerosis, enrolled in a pregnancy study.

For the CDR3, the DNA is TGTGCCAGCAGCTTACTCTCCGGGACTAGCGGTTACAATGAGCAGTTCTTC. It yields the protein CASSLLSGTSGYNEQFF. V gene TRBV11-2 combines with J gene TRBJ2-1, with 11 bases identical to TRBD2. CDR1 is SGHAT, CDR2 FQNNGV, per germline. The CDR3 extends over 17 amino acids. With 2 bases clipped from V and 4 bases from J, the junction kept 7 bases outside the gene matches.

This clone was found once. In DNA, the CDR3 is TGTGCCAGCTCACAGGGGCCGTACAATGAGCAGTTCTTC. Protein: CASSQGPYNEQFF. The V gene is TRBV18, the J gene TRBJ2-1, with a tentative D call TRBD1 (5 bases). The germline V gene encodes CDR1 KGHSH and CDR2 LQKENI. The CDR3 consists of 13 residues. V shed 4 bases and J shed 4 bases, with 8 bases lying between them. The whole variable domain, filled in from reference TRBV18 and TRBJ2-1, reads NAGVMQNPRHLVRRRGQEARLRCSPMKGHSHVYWYRQLPEEGLKFMVYLQKENIIDESGMPKERFSAEFPKEGPSILRIQQVVRGDSAAYFCASSQGPYNEQFFGPGTRLTVL.

A single count supports this clone. In nucleotides, the CDR3 is TGTGCCAGCAGCTCAGGACAGGGATTGAGTTCTGGCTACACCTTC. This encodes CASSSGQGLSSGYTF. The V and J genes are TRBV7-2 and TRBJ1-2; 8 bases are shared with TRBD1. The length of the CDR3 is 15 residues. Germline V gives CDR1 SGHTA, CDR2 FQGNSA. J gave up 7 bases and V 4 bases, and 11 bases lay outside the gene matches.

The J gene is TRBJ2-5, the V gene TRBV6-1; D not certain. This CDR3 has 13 amino acids. Germline assignment: CDR1 MNHNS and CDR2 SASEGT. The ends were cut back, 4 bases at V and 4 bases at J, with 10 bases in the middle. The CDR3 DNA is TGTGCCAGCAGTGTACTGGTAATAGAGACCCAGTACTTC. Its translation is CASSVLVIETQYF.

The chain recombines TRBV19 with TRBJ2-1; 8 bases align to TRBD2. V lost 3 bases, J lost 3 bases, and 7 bases stayed unmatched. This CDR3 region has 16 residues. Germline V lookup: CDR1 LNHDA, CDR2 SQIVND (reference sequence). CDR3 protein: CASSMSGGPYYNEQFF. The CDR3 DNA reads as TGTGCCAGTAGTATGTCGGGAGGGCCCTACTACAATGAGCAGTTCTTC.

The chain uses TRBV20-1 and TRBJ1-1, with D unclear. V was pared by 7 bases and J by 0 bases, with 6 bases between. Looked up from germline, CDR1 is DFQATT and CDR2 is SNEGSKA (reference sequence). CDR3 length equals 11 residues. The CDR3 DNA reads as TGCAGTGTGGGAGTGAACACTGAAGCTTTCTTT. This translates into CSVGVNTEAFF.

This clone was picked up one time. This chain uses TRBV18 with TRBJ1-5; no definite D call. Germline CDR1 is KGHSH and CDR2 is LQKENI. Trimming removed 2 bases at V and 5 bases at J, with 10 bases between. CDR3 length: 14 residues. CDR3 nucleotides: TGTGCCAGCTCACCAAGGACTGCGGATCAGCCCCAGCATTTT. Protein: CASSPRTADQPQHF.

V and J are TRBV5-1 and TRBJ2-4; D perhaps matches TRBD2 (6 bases). In germline, CDR1 is SGHRS, CDR2 YFSETQ. CDR3 length: 14 amino acids. Trimming cost V 4 bases and J 0 bases, with 8 bases left between them. Here the CDR3 DNA reads TGCGCCAGCAGCCGGGAGCTAGCCAAAAACATTCAGTACTTC. This sequence encodes CASSRELAKNIQYF. Full variable domain (rest looked up from reference TRBV5-1 and TRBJ2-4): KAGVTQTPRYLIKTRGQQVTLSCSPISGHRSVSWYQQTPGQGLQFLFEYFSETQRNKGNFPGRFSGRQFSNSRSEMNVSTLELGDSALYLCASSRELAKNIQYFGAGTRLSVL.

This clone appeared a single time. The chain links TRBV2 to TRBJ2-7; 8 bases align to TRBD1. The junction had 9 bases not matched to a gene; V was cut back by 1 base and J by 7 bases. CDR1 is SNHLY, CDR2 FYNNEI, per germline. This CDR3 is 15 amino acids long. The CDR3 coding sequence is TGTGCCAGCAGTGAAGGGGGCAGGGGGCGCGGGGAGCAGTACTTC. Its translation is CASSEGGRGRGEQYF.

V gene TRBV27 combines with J gene TRBJ2-1, with D uncertain. V shed 3 bases and J shed 0 bases, with 6 bases lying between them. The CDR3 extends over 14 amino acids. The germline CDR1 and CDR2 sequences are MNHEY and SMNVEV (reference sequence). The CDR3 coding sequence is TGTGCCAGCAGTTTCGAGAGCTCCTACAATGAGCAGTTCTTC. It encodes CASSFESSYNEQFF.

The V gene is TRBV30, the J gene TRBJ1-1; TRBD1 is a possible D gene (6 bases). Trimming pared 4 bases from V and 1 base from J, leaving 13 bases between. The germline CDR1 and CDR2 sequences are GTSNPN and SVGIG (reference sequence). CDR3 size: 14 residues. The CDR3 reads CAWIGGAGNTEAFF. The CDR3 DNA reads TGTGCCTGGATTGGGGGGGCGGGGAACACTGAAGCTTTCTTT.

Remarks on this clone: The sample holds other DNA sequences that translate to the same CDR3. The chain is built from TRBV9 and TRBJ2-3, with D tentatively TRBD1 (5 bases). This CDR3 spans 14 amino acids. The V end lost 0 bases, the J end lost 3 bases, and 8 bases lay between the germline ends. Germline V gene lookup returns CDR1 SGDLS and CDR2 YYNGEE. In DNA form, the CDR3 reads TGTGCCAGCAGCGTAGGGCAGGGAACAGATACGCAGTATTTT. This translates into CASSVGQGTDTQYF.

This clone was detected once. The chain is built from TRBV7-2 and TRBJ2-7, with TRBD2 matching 9 bases. The trim removed 3 bases at V and 5 bases at J, leaving 8 bases unmatched. This CDR3 has 15 amino acids. Germline CDR1 and CDR2: SGHTA and FQGNSA. CDR3 DNA: TGTGCCAGCAGCTTTCATAGCGGGAGCCGGGACGAGCAGTACTTC. This gives the protein CASSFHSGSRDEQYF.

This clone was counted a few times. The V call is TRBV5-1, the J call TRBJ2-7; 8 bases fit TRBD2. Germline assignment: CDR1 SGHRS and CDR2 YFSETQ. The CDR3 is 15 amino acids. Trimming cost V 4 bases and J 5 bases; bases outside gene matches: 11. Here the CDR3 DNA reads TGCGCCAGCAGCCCGGGGAGCGGGAGTCAAAACGAGCAGTACTTC. This encodes CASSPGSGSQNEQYF.

V gene TRBV30 combines with J gene TRBJ2-7; 8 bases fit TRBD1. V lost 1 base, J lost 6 bases, and 8 bases stayed unmatched. The CDR3 is 14 residues long. The germline V gene has CDR1 GTSNPN and CDR2 SVGIG (reference sequence). CDR3 bases: TGTGCCTGGAGTGGAGTGACAGGGGAAATCGAGCAGTACTTC. Translation: CAWSGVTGEIEQYF.

The chain couples TRBV7-3 to TRBJ2-3; 8 bases are a match to TRBD1. The V segment lost 5 bases and the J segment 1 base; nucleotides outside the gene matches: 5. This CDR3 comprises 15 residues. Looked up from germline, CDR1 is SGHTA and CDR2 is FQGTGA. The CDR3 bases are TGTGCCAGCAGCCCCGCGACAGGGGGCACAGATACGCAGTATTTT. Its translation: CASSPATGGTDTQYF.

The rearrangement joins TRBV5-4 to TRBJ1-2; 10 nucleotides line up with TRBD1. Trimming cost V 5 bases and J 7 bases; bases outside gene matches: 11. Germline V gene sequence: CDR1 SGHNT, CDR2 YYREEE (reference sequence). The CDR3 covers 15 residues. CDR3 coding DNA: TGTGCCAGCAGGGATCGGGACAGGGGAACCTCTGGCTACACCTTC. Translated: CASRDRDRGTSGYTF.